The 23 T cell receptor beta chains below come from one sample, sequenced in a study of blood T cell repertoires in COVID-19. TCRdb's copy holds only in-frame clones and misses some; the assay was immunoSEQ multiplex PCR. The data hold about 330,000 clones, with about 87% observed a single time. The specimen was PBMCs or T cells enriched from blood (not recorded which). The receptors were gathered from a woman aged 30 to 39 who had recovered from COVID-19.

The V and J genes are TRBV29-1 and TRBJ2-3; D is unclear. CDR3 length equals 12 residues. V shed 7 bases and J shed 3 bases, with 11 bases lying between them. Germline CDR1 SQVTM, CDR2 ANQGSEA. The CDR3 here is CSGMTPTDTQYF. CDR3 in DNA: TGCAGCGGAATGACACCTACAGATACGCAGTATTTT.

The rearrangement links TRBV5-1 to TRBJ2-5; D is ambiguous. The CDR3 extends over 13 amino acids. Trimming pared 4 bases from V and 2 bases from J, leaving 9 bases between. Germline values: CDR1 SGHRS, CDR2 YFSETQ. CDR3 in DNA: TGCGCCAGCAGCGCCGCGAAGCAAGAGACCCAGTACTTC. Amino acid sequence: CASSAAKQETQYF. The full variable domain, in which reference TRBV5-1 and TRBJ2-5 provide the parts outside the CDR3, is KAGVTQTPRYLIKTRGQQVTLSCSPISGHRSVSWYQQTPGQGLQFLFEYFSETQRNKGNFPGRFSGRQFSNSRSEMNVSTLELGDSALYLCASSAAKQETQYFGPGTRLLVL.

The count of this clone is one. The rearrangement uses TRBV5-1 and TRBJ1-2; TRBD1 matches at 7 bases. CDR1 is SGHRS and CDR2 is YFSETQ in the germline V gene. After removal of 0 bases from V and 7 bases from J, the junction contained 9 bases not matched to a gene. The CDR3 contains 15 residues. CDR3 amino acids: CASSLEARGFGGYTF. As DNA, the CDR3 is TGCGCCAGCAGCTTGGAAGCCAGGGGGTTTGGTGGCTACACCTTC.

The chain carries TRBV7-2 and TRBJ1-2, with D perhaps matching TRBD1 (5 bases). Germline CDR1 is SGHTA and CDR2 is FQGNSA. Between the trimmed V and J ends, which lost 0 bases and 8 bases, there was a span of 22 bases. The CDR3 sequence is 17 residues long. CDR3 region: CASSLAAGRRPLGGYTF. As DNA, the CDR3 is TGTGCCAGCAGCTTAGCGGCGGGGCGTCGCCCCTTAGGAGGCTACACCTTC.

This sequence joins TRBV27 and TRBJ2-1; D might be TRBD2 (6 bases). The V end was cut by 2 bases, the J end by 12 bases, with 14 bases between. Germline V gene lookup returns CDR1 MNHEY and CDR2 SMNVEV (reference sequence). This CDR3 spans 13 amino acids. The CDR3 is CASSLIGTPLQFF. The CDR3 DNA reads TGTGCCAGCAGTTTAATAGGGACTCCATTGCAGTTCTTC.

The chain has TRBV11-2 and TRBJ1-1, with D unresolved. V shed 1 base and J shed 7 bases, with 7 bases lying between them. Germline V lookup: CDR1 SGHAT, CDR2 FQNNGV. This CDR3 spans 12 amino acids. The CDR3 region has the DNA TGTGCCAGCAGCTTAGTCTACAGTGAAGCTTTCTTT. It is translated as CASSLVYSEAFF.

V is TRBV5-1 and J is TRBJ2-3; 10 bases are a match to TRBD2. Per germline, CDR1 SGHRS and CDR2 YFSETQ. J was trimmed by 5 bases and V by 4 bases; bases with no gene match: 10. The CDR3 covers 16 residues. This CDR3 reads CASSGRTGTSVDTQYF. CDR3 sequence (DNA): TGCGCCAGCAGCGGAAGAACCGGGACTAGCGTAGATACGCAGTATTTT.

Only a few counts were recorded for this clone. In DNA form, the CDR3 reads TGTGCCAGCTCACTGAATCCGGGACACTTGAACACTGAAGCTTTCTTT. Its translation is CASSLNPGHLNTEAFF. This chain joins TRBV18 and TRBJ1-1; perhaps TRBD1 as D (6 bases). V was clipped by 4 bases and J by 0 bases, with 15 bases between them. Germline lookup yields CDR1 KGHSH and CDR2 LQKENI. The CDR3 consists of 16 residues.

With respect to this clone: One end of the junction varies from germline; a read error may be responsible. The chain uses TRBV7-7 and TRBJ2-1; weak D call: TRBD1 (6 bases). Germline loops: CDR1 SSHAT, CDR2 FNYEAQ (reference sequence). This CDR3 comprises 15 residues. CDR3 loop: CASSLEIGGYNEQFF. CDR3 sequence (DNA): TGTGCTAGCAGCTTAGAAATAGGGGGTTACAATGAGCAGTTCTTC.

The chain recombines TRBV5-5 with TRBJ1-1; 9 bases line up with TRBD1. From germline, CDR1 is SGHKS and CDR2 YYEKEE (reference sequence). Trimming removed 4 bases from V and 3 bases from J; junction bases left unmatched: 7. The CDR3 length is 15 residues. CDR3 amino acids: CASSPGQGRDTEAFF. The CDR3 DNA is TGTGCCAGCAGCCCTGGACAGGGGAGGGACACTGAAGCTTTCTTT.

This clone was recorded only once. The chain has TRBV11-2 and TRBJ1-6; 7 positions agree with TRBD1. Germline V gene sequence: CDR1 SGHAT, CDR2 FQNNGV. This CDR3 contains 16 residues. V shed 0 bases, J shed 7 bases, and the junction held 6 bases outside the gene matches. The CDR3 nucleotides are TGTGCCAGCAGCTTAGATCCAGGGGGAAGAAATTCACCCCTCCACTTT. Amino acid sequence: CASSLDPGGRNSPLHF. Full variable domain (missing parts from reference TRBV11-2 and TRBJ1-6): EAGVAQSPRYKIIEKRQSVAFWCNPISGHATLYWYQQILGQGPKLLIQFQNNGVVDDSQLPKDRFSAERLKGVDSTLKIQPAKLEDSAVYLCASSLDPGGRNSPLHFGNGTRLTVT.

This chain connects TRBV24-1 to TRBJ1-2; 10 bases are shared with TRBD1. From germline, CDR1 is KGHDR and CDR2 SFDVKD. The junction had 11 bases not matched to a gene; V was cut back by 5 bases and J by 9 bases. CDR3 length: 15 residues. CDR3 bases: TGTGCCACCAGTGTCGGTCGGACAGGGGGAGGTAGCTACACCTTC. The encoded protein is CATSVGRTGGGSYTF.

The V and J genes are TRBV5-1 and TRBJ2-1; possible D gene TRBD1, 7 bases. The germline CDR1 and CDR2 sequences are SGHRS and YFSETQ. The CDR3 has 17 residues. The germline V and J ends were trimmed by 5 bases and 3 bases, with 21 bases remaining between them. The CDR3 DNA reads TGCGCCAGCAGAGAGGGGGCCGGGGGCAGGGACTACAATGAGCAGTTCTTC. This sequence encodes CASREGAGGRDYNEQFF.

The chain uses TRBV19 and TRBJ1-1, with TRBD1 matching 7 bases. CDR1 is LNHDA, CDR2 SQIVND, per germline (reference sequence). The trim removed 4 bases at V and 5 bases at J, leaving 13 bases unmatched. This CDR3 has 16 residues. The DNA of the CDR3 is TGTGCCAGTAGTACATTACGGACAGGTCGGCGTACTGAAGCTTTCTTT. Translation: CASSTLRTGRRTEAFF.

Here the CDR3 reads CASSLNIRAGNTIYF. In DNA form, the CDR3 reads TGTGCCAGCAGCTTAAATATACGGGCTGGAAACACCATATATTTT. This chain connects TRBV7-6 to TRBJ1-3, with unresolved D. Germline V gene data show CDR1 as SGHVS and CDR2 as FNYEAQ. V was clipped by 2 bases and J by 2 bases, with 10 bases between them. CDR3 size: 15 residues.

The chain is built from TRBV28 and TRBJ1-4; 10 bases align to TRBD1. The V gene's germline CDR1 is MDHEN and CDR2 SYDVKM. The CDR3 spans 14 residues. Germline trimming cut 5 bases from V and 8 bases from J; bases unmatched to any gene: 5. This CDR3 reads CASSGDRGGEKLFF. DNA for the CDR3: TGTGCCAGCAGTGGGGACAGGGGTGGGGAAAAACTGTTTTTT.

This chain connects TRBV2 to TRBJ2-2; 8 bases match TRBD1. Germline trimming cut 7 bases from V and 5 bases from J; bases unmatched to any gene: 6. The CDR3 is made up of 14 amino acids. Germline loops: CDR1 SNHLY, CDR2 FYNNEI. The CDR3, as DNA: TGTGCCAGCAACCTTAGACAGGGGACCGGGGAGCTGTTTTTT. It specifies CASNLRQGTGELFF.

This chain joins TRBV28 and TRBJ2-7; weak D call: TRBD1 (5 bases). The germline V gene encodes CDR1 MDHEN and CDR2 SYDVKM. This CDR3 is 15 amino acids long. Trimming left V 8 bases short and J 0 bases short, with 17 bases between. CDR3 sequence (DNA): TGTGCCAGCGTCGACAGCCCCCAAACCTCCTACGAGCAGTACTTC. Translation gives CASVDSPQTSYEQYF.

The chain has TRBV6-5 and TRBJ1-5; the D gene is possibly TRBD1 (6 bases). Germline lookup yields CDR1 MNHEY and CDR2 SVGAGI. The CDR3 consists of 13 residues. Trimming left V 6 bases short and J 5 bases short, with 11 bases between. DNA of the CDR3: TGTGCCAGCAGCGAGGACAGCTATCAGCCCCAGCATTTT. Its protein product is CASSEDSYQPQHF.

The rearrangement links TRBV7-9 to TRBJ1-1; D is unresolved. The CDR3 is 15 amino acids. The germline CDR1 and CDR2 sequences are SEHNR and FQNEAQ (reference sequence). With 2 bases removed from V and 1 base from J, the gap between germline ends came to 11 bases. CDR3 protein: CASSLFSGRNTEAFF. CDR3 DNA sequence: TGTGCCAGCAGCTTATTCTCAGGTCGGAACACTGAAGCTTTCTTT.

The chain couples TRBV5-4 to TRBJ1-2; D may be TRBD1 (6 bases). Trimming shortened V by 4 bases and J by 7 bases, and 23 bases separated the two germline ends. CDR3 size: 16 residues. Germline loops: CDR1 SGHNT, CDR2 YYREEE (reference sequence). The chain's CDR3 is CASSPDPGQLWGGYTF. CDR3 nucleotides: TGTGCCAGCAGCCCAGACCCGGGACAACTGTGGGGTGGCTACACCTTC.

This rearrangement joins TRBV5-5 to TRBJ2-7; 10 bases line up with TRBD1. CDR1 is SGHKS and CDR2 is YYEKEE in the germline V gene (reference sequence). V was clipped by 4 bases and J by 2 bases; unmatched bases: 6. The CDR3 length is 15 residues. The DNA for the CDR3 is TGTGCCAGCAGCCGGGACAGGGGAGGGACCTACGAGCAGTACTTC. This gives the protein CASSRDRGGTYEQYF.

V gene TRBV3-1 (or the pseudogene TRBV3-2) combines with J gene TRBJ1-5; D is unclear. The CDR3 runs to 14 residues. Germline CDR1 reads LGHDT; CDR2 reads YNNKEL (reference sequence). With 0 bases removed from V and 2 bases from J, the gap between germline ends came to 5 bases. This CDR3 reads CASSQDTGNQPQHF. The CDR3 bases are TGTGCCAGCAGCCAAGATACGGGCAATCAGCCCCAGCATTTT.